This TCR beta chain was recovered during a study of T-cell reconstitution after alpha-beta-depleted transplantation in children. Trimming removed 0 bases from V and 3 bases from J, with 6 bases in between. The germline V gene has CDR1 SGHTA and CDR2 FQGNSA. The CDR3 totals 13 residues. Details on this clonotype: What it binds is unknown.

The library targeted TCRbeta and was prepared with unique molecular identifiers. TCRdb re-analysed the PCR reads in MiXCR, keeping a single row per CDR3 protein. The repertoire holds about 980,000 distinct CDR3 sequences, roughly 31% seen once, with about 28% in the top ten. General study findings and limits: T cells produced anew were the main source of T-cell counts and diversity one year after transplant. Surviving recipient cells, namely T cells and thymic progenitors, were the source of high day-60 TCRbeta diversity in some patients. Expanded graft clones, several hundred of them, were reportedly the source of alpha-beta T cells about two months after transplant.

The V gene is TRBV7-2, the J gene TRBJ2-7; D call uncertain. The sequence was obtained from a boy under two years old who had a stem cell transplant for SCID, so the T cells may come from the graft donor. Sequencing used PBMCs, mostly from graft donor cells, obtained 360 days after TCRalphabeta/CD19-depleted stem cell transplant. The CDR3 spells CASSLASFYEQYF. CDR3 DNA sequence: TGTGCCAGCAGCTTAGCTAGTTTCTACGAGCAGTACTTC.